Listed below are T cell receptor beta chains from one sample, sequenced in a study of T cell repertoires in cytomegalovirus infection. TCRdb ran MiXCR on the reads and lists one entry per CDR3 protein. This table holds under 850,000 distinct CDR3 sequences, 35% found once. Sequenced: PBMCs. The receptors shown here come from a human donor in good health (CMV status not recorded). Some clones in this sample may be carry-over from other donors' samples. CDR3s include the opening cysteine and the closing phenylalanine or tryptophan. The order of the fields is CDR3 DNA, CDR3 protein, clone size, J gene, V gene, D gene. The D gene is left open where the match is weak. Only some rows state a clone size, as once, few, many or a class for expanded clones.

TGTGCCAGCAGTTTTGGGACTTTAGGCTCTGGAAACACCATATATTTT | CASSFGTLGSGNTIYF | . | TRBJ1-3 | TRBV28 | .
TGTGCCAGCAGCGGTAGCGGGAGGGCGGGTAATGAGCAGTTCTTC | CASSGSGRAGNEQFF | . | TRBJ2-1 | TRBV7-6 | TRBD2
TGTGCCAGCAGCTCCGGGGACCCAGCCCCGGGCACTGAAGCTTTCTTT | CASSSGDPAPGTEAFF | few | TRBJ1-1 | TRBV7-8 | .
TGCGCCAGCAGCCAAGACGGGGCGGTAGCTAATGAAAAACTGTTTTTT | CASSQDGAVANEKLFF | few | TRBJ1-4 | TRBV4-1 | .
TGTGCCAGTACCTCCCCCGGGGGTCGAATGAACACCGGGGAGCTGTTTTTT | CASTSPGGRMNTGELFF | few | TRBJ2-2 | TRBV19 | .
TGTGCCAGCACCAAGGAAAGGGTTCTTGGCTACACCTTC | CASTKERVLGYTF | few | TRBJ1-2 | TRBV12-3/TRBV12-4 | .
TGTGCCAGTAGTACCCCGCCTCCGACAGGGGATCAGGGCACTGAAGCTTTCTTT | CASSTPPPTGDQGTEAFF | . | TRBJ1-1 | TRBV19 | TRBD1
TGTGCCAGCAGTTCACTCTCGACCGGGCAGGAAGGGCAGTATTTT | CASSSLSTGQEGQYF | few | TRBJ2-3 | TRBV12-3/TRBV12-4 | .
TGTGCCAGCAGCTTGCTCGGGGGGGGAAGAGATACGCAGTATTTT | CASSLLGGGRDTQYF | . | TRBJ2-3 | TRBV5-6 | TRBD2
TGTGCCAGCAGTTTAATCCCGACAGCGTCTCTAAACATTCAGTACTTC | CASSLIPTASLNIQYF | . | TRBJ2-4 | TRBV28 | .
TGTGCCAGCCAGGAGGGACTCTCAACAGATACGCAGTATTTT | CASQEGLSTDTQYF | . | TRBJ2-3 | TRBV7-9 | .
TGTGCCAGCAGCCATTACGGGGAGAAGGGCTCACCCCTCCACTTT | CASSHYGEKGSPLHF | . | TRBJ1-6 | TRBV3-1 | .
TGTGCCAGCGCTCTCGGGAAGGCGGAACAGCCCCAGCATTTT | CASALGKAEQPQHF | . | TRBJ1-5 | TRBV6-5 | .
TGCAGTGCTAGTACAGGGCCAGGCGGAGCCACAGATACGCAGTATTTT | CSASTGPGGATDTQYF | . | TRBJ2-3 | TRBV20-1 | .
TGTGCCAGCAGCTTAAGCCACCCTATATCCTCTGGAAACACCATATATTTT | CASSLSHPISSGNTIYF | many | TRBJ1-3 | TRBV7-2 | .
TGCAGCGTTGTAGACAATGAGCAGTTCTTC | CSVVDNEQFF | few | TRBJ2-1 | TRBV29-1 | .
TGCGCCAGCAGCTTGATTCAGGGCGGCTCAGATACGCAGTATTTT | CASSLIQGGSDTQYF | few | TRBJ2-3 | TRBV5-1 | .
TGTGCCAGCATCCCCTTGGTGGGCAATGAGCAGTTCTTC | CASIPLVGNEQFF | few | TRBJ2-1 | TRBV25-1 | .
TGTGCCAGCCGTAAGGGGGGACATGCTCATGGCTACACCTTC | CASRKGGHAHGYTF | . | TRBJ1-2 | TRBV12-3/TRBV12-4 | .
TGCGCCAGCAGCCAAGTACCGGGAGACCTGGTATATGAGCAGTTCTTC | CASSQVPGDLVYEQFF | . | TRBJ2-1 | TRBV4-1 | .
TGTGCCAGCAGTTACTCGAACTCCATGGGAGAGACCCAGTACTTC | CASSYSNSMGETQYF | . | TRBJ2-5 | TRBV6-5 | .
TGTGCCAGCAGTCGACAGAGGGCACGGGAGACCCAGTACTTC | CASSRQRARETQYF | . | TRBJ2-5 | TRBV28 | .
TGCAGTGCCGGATCTAGCGGGGGGAAAGAGACCCAGTACTTC | CSAGSSGGKETQYF | . | TRBJ2-5 | TRBV20-1 | TRBD2
TGTGCCAGCAGCCAGGGACAGGCTGTCTACGAGCAGTACTTC | CASSQGQAVYEQYF | . | TRBJ2-7 | TRBV7-3 | TRBD1
TGTGCCAGCAGCTTCCGCTCTCGAGGAGACTTTGTCAATGAGCAGTTCTTC | CASSFRSRGDFVNEQFF | once | TRBJ2-1 | TRBV7-3 | .
TGTGCCAGCAGTCCTCCTACAATTAACTATGGCTACACCTTC | CASSPPTINYGYTF | few | TRBJ1-2 | TRBV5-5 | .
TGTGCCAGCAGGACCCGACAGATGGGAAACACCATATATTTT | CASRTRQMGNTIYF | . | TRBJ1-3 | TRBV6-1 | .
TGTGCCAGCAGTAGAATACAGGGGGCAAAATACGAGCAGTACTTC | CASSRIQGAKYEQYF | . | TRBJ2-7 | TRBV6-1 | TRBD1
TGTGCCAGCAGTTGTACTAGCGGGATGATCCAAGAGACCCAGTACTTC | CASSCTSGMIQETQYF | . | TRBJ2-5 | TRBV6-8 | TRBD2
TGTGCCAGCAGTTACCGCAGCACAGATACGCAGTATTTT | CASSYRSTDTQYF | . | TRBJ2-3 | TRBV6-6 | .
TGTGCCAGCAGTTTATCGGGATTGGAAAGGCTATTTCAGCCCCAGCATTTT | CASSLSGLERLFQPQHF | few | TRBJ1-5 | TRBV28 | .
TGTGCCAGCAGTTTGAGCCCGGGACTAGCGGGAGGAACTTTCGGGAGTGAGCAGTTCTTC | CASSLSPGLAGGTFGSEQFF | . | TRBJ2-1 | TRBV28 | TRBD2
TGTGCCAGCACCCGACAGGGGGCGACCTACGAGCAGTACTTC | CASTRQGATYEQYF | . | TRBJ2-7 | TRBV7-2 | TRBD1
TGTGCCAGCACCTGGGACAGGGTAACTGAAAAACTGTTTTTT | CASTWDRVTEKLFF | . | TRBJ1-4 | TRBV12-3/TRBV12-4 | TRBD1
TGTGCCAGTAGTCAGGGCCCCGCTGGATTGCACTACGAGCAGTACTTC | CASSQGPAGLHYEQYF | . | TRBJ2-7 | TRBV19 | .
TGTGCCAGCAGTTTTCGGGTAGCTGAAGCTTTCTTT | CASSFRVAEAFF | . | TRBJ1-1 | TRBV12-3/TRBV12-4 | .
TGCAGTGCTAGAGCCCGGGACAGGGGATCCACTGAAGCTTTCTTT | CSARARDRGSTEAFF | . | TRBJ1-1 | TRBV20-1 | TRBD1
TGTTCCAGCAGGGGAGCGGGGGGCGTGGAGACCCAGTACTTC | CSSRGAGGVETQYF | . | TRBJ2-5 | TRBV6-2/TRBV6-3 | TRBD2
TGTGCCAGCAGCTTAGATGGAGGGCGTAGAGCGAATGAAGCTTTCTTT | CASSLDGGRRANEAFF | few | TRBJ1-1 | TRBV11-2 | .
TGTGCCAGTAGTATCTGGGACAGGGATTCACCCCTCCACTTT | CASSIWDRDSPLHF | . | TRBJ1-6 | TRBV19 | TRBD1
TGTGCCAGCAGTCCCCAGGTTTTCTCTGGAAACACCATATATTTT | CASSPQVFSGNTIYF | few | TRBJ1-3 | TRBV12-3/TRBV12-4 | .
TGTGCCAGTAGTATAAAAGGCGGCGGAACCCCTTTCTTT | CASSIKGGGTPFF | . | TRBJ1-1 | TRBV19 | .
TGTGCCAGCAGTCCCCGGGACAGGGTAGCCGGGGAGCTGTTTTTT | CASSPRDRVAGELFF | . | TRBJ2-2 | TRBV28 | TRBD1
TGTGCCAGCAGTTTGGCAGGGACAGGAGAGACCCAGTACTTC | CASSLAGTGETQYF | . | TRBJ2-5 | TRBV27 | TRBD1
TGTGCCAGCAGCCCCTCTAGCGGGAGGGTTGGGGAGCAGTTCTTC | CASSPSSGRVGEQFF | . | TRBJ2-1 | TRBV5-4 | TRBD2
TGTGCCAGCAGCCAAACGGGGGGGCAAGAGACCCAGTACTTC | CASSQTGGQETQYF | . | TRBJ2-5 | TRBV4-2 | TRBD2
TGTGCCAGCAGCCCCGGGGGCAGGGATAATTCACCCCTCCACTTT | CASSPGGRDNSPLHF | many | TRBJ1-6 | TRBV7-8 | .
TGTGCCAGCAGCTTGGGGTATGGGACCACTGAAGCTTTCTTT | CASSLGYGTTEAFF | . | TRBJ1-1 | TRBV5-4 | .
TGCAGCGTAGGGCCTCGGCAGAACACTGAAGCTTTCTTT | CSVGPRQNTEAFF | once | TRBJ1-1 | TRBV29-1 | .
TGTGCCAGCAGCTTATACAGGGAGTCCACTGAAGCTTTCTTT | CASSLYRESTEAFF | . | TRBJ1-1 | TRBV11-2 | .
TGTGCCAGCAGCTTAATAGGTCGGGGGACCGCCTACAATGAGCAGTTCTTC | CASSLIGRGTAYNEQFF | few | TRBJ2-1 | TRBV7-6 | .
TGTGCCAGCAGTGAAGCCCTAGGACACTCCTACGAGCAGTACTTC | CASSEALGHSYEQYF | . | TRBJ2-7 | TRBV6-1 | .
TGTGCCAGCAGTTTGGGACAGGGGAGAAACACCATATATTTT | CASSLGQGRNTIYF | many | TRBJ1-3 | TRBV12-3/TRBV12-4 | TRBD1
TGTGCCAGCAGCTTTACCCCTCCGACAGGGCATGTGAACACTGAAGCTTTCTTT | CASSFTPPTGHVNTEAFF | few | TRBJ1-1 | TRBV7-2 | TRBD1
TGTGCCAGCAGCCAAGCCCTAGCGGGAGGGCGAGAGGCCTACGAGCAGTACTTC | CASSQALAGGREAYEQYF | few | TRBJ2-7 | TRBV3-1 | TRBD2